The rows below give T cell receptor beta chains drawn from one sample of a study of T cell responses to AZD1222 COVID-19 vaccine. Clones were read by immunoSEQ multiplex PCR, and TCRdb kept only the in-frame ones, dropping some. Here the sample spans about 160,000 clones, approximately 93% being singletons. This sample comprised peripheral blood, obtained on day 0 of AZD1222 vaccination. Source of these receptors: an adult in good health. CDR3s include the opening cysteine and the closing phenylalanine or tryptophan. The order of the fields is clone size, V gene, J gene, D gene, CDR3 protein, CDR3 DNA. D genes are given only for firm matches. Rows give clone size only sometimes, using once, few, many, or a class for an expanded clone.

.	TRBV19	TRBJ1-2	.	CASSATSGALDGYTF	TGTGCCAGTAGCGCAACCTCAGGGGCTCTGGATGGCTACACCTTC
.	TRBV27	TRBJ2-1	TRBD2	CASSSWTSGGEQFF	TGTGCCAGCAGTTCCTGGACTAGCGGAGGTGAGCAGTTCTTC
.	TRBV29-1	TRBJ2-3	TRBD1	CSVAPGQGTDTQYF	TGCAGCGTAGCCCCGGGACAGGGAACAGATACGCAGTATTTT
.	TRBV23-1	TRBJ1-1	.	CASSQGKGVSTEAFF	TGCGCCAGCAGTCAAGGAAAGGGGGTGAGCACTGAAGCTTTCTTT
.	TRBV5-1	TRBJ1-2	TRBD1	CASSLADDRGGYTF	TGCGCCAGCAGCTTGGCCGATGACAGGGGCGGCTACACCTTC
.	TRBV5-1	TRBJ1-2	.	CASSPRGRAEDGYTF	TGCGCCAGCAGCCCTCGAGGGAGGGCAGAGGATGGCTACACCTTC
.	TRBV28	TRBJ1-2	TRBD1	CASSPTGFPNYGYTF	TGTGCCAGCAGTCCGACAGGGTTCCCTAACTATGGCTACACCTTC
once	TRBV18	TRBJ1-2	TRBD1	CASSPTGGANYGYTF	TGTGCCAGCTCACCAACAGGGGGCGCGAACTATGGCTACACCTTC
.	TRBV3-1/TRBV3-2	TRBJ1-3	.	CASSQGWGNSGNTIYF	TGTGCCAGCAGCCAAGGATGGGGAAACTCTGGAAACACCATATATTTT
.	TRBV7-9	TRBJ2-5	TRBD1	CASSFPDRGLETQYF	TGTGCCAGCAGCTTTCCTGACAGGGGTTTAGAGACCCAGTACTTC
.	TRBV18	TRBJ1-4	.	CASSPGEKLFF	TGTGCCAGCTCACCAGGGGAAAAACTGTTTTTT
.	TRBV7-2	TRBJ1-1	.	CASSLVQGSWTEAFF	TGTGCCAGCAGCTTAGTTCAGGGCTCATGGACTGAAGCTTTCTTT
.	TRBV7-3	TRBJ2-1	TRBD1	CASSFRQGNEQFF	TGTGCCAGCAGCTTCCGACAGGGGAATGAACAGTTCTTC
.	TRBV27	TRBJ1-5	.	CASSLSRWGDLSNQPQHF	TGTGCCAGCAGTTTATCGAGGTGGGGAGATCTTAGCAATCAGCCCCAGCATTTT
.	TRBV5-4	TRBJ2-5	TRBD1	CASSLSRGRETQYF	TGTGCCAGCAGCTTGTCCAGGGGGCGGGAGACCCAGTACTTC
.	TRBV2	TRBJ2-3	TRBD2	CASSDWRTERGVDTQYF	TGTGCCAGCAGTGACTGGCGGACTGAGCGGGGGGTAGATACGCAGTATTTT
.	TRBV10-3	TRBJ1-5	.	CAISGGINQPQHF	TGTGCCATCAGTGGGGGGATCAATCAGCCCCAGCATTTT
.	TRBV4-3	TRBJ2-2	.	CASSKYRGGGTGELFF	TGCGCCAGCAGTAAATACAGGGGAGGGGGCACCGGGGAGCTGTTTTTT
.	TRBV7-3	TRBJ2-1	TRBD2	CASSRASGGALEQFF	TGTGCCAGCAGCCGGGCTAGCGGGGGGGCCTTAGAGCAGTTCTTC
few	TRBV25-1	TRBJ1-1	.	CASSEGGEGEAFF	TGTGCCAGCAGTGAAGGGGGGGAAGGTGAAGCTTTCTTT
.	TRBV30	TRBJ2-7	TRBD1	CAWSQGAYEQYF	TGTGCCTGGAGTCAGGGGGCCTACGAGCAGTACTTC
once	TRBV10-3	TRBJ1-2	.	CAISEQSANYGYTF	TGTGCCATATCAGAACAGAGTGCTAACTATGGCTACACCTTC
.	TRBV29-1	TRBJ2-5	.	CSVLAAGMNQETQYF	TGCAGCGTTTTAGCGGCGGGTATGAATCAAGAGACCCAGTACTTC
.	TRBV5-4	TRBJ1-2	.	CASSLFNYGYTF	TGTGCCAGCAGCTTGTTTAACTATGGCTACACCTTC
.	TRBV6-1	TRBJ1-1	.	CASSERGNTEAFF	TGTGCCAGCAGTGAAAGAGGGAACACTGAAGCTTTCTTT
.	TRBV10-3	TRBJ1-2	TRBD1	CAISLEGTGRPEGYTF	TGTGCCATCAGCCTTGAAGGGACAGGGAGGCCGGAGGGCTACACCTTC
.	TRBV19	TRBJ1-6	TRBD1	CASSSGQGWSPLHF	TGTGCCAGTAGCTCGGGACAGGGATGGTCACCCCTCCACTTT
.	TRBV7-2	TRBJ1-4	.	CASSLVGAGAEKLFF	TGTGCCAGCAGCTTAGTTGGGGCAGGGGCGGAAAAACTGTTTTTT
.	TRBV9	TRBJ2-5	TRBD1	CASSAAGGFQETQYF	TGTGCCAGCAGCGCGGCAGGGGGTTTCCAAGAGACCCAGTACTTC
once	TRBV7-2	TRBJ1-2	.	CASSLGQTSGYTF	TGTGCCAGCAGCTTAGGACAAACAAGCGGCTACACCTTC
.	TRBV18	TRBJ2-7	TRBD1	CASSPPGQGAYEQYF	TGTGCCAGCTCACCACCGGGACAGGGGGCTTACGAGCAGTACTTC
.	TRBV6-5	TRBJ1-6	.	CASIQGIQVNSPLHF	TGTGCCAGCATCCAAGGGATACAAGTTAATTCACCCCTCCACTTT
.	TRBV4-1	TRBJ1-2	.	CASTTAAASRFGYTF	TGCGCCAGCACCACCGCGGCCGCCTCCCGATTTGGCTACACCTTC
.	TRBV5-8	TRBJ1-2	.	CASSLGRARYGYTF	TGTGCCAGCAGCTTGGGCAGGGCTCGCTATGGCTACACCTTC
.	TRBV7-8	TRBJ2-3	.	CASSGRTDPRTDTQYF	TGTGCCAGCAGCGGCCGGACTGATCCCCGAACAGATACGCAGTATTTT
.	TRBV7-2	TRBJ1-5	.	CASSLGQGTSSPQHF	TGTGCCAGCAGCTTGGGGCAGGGTACCTCGTCGCCCCAGCATTTT